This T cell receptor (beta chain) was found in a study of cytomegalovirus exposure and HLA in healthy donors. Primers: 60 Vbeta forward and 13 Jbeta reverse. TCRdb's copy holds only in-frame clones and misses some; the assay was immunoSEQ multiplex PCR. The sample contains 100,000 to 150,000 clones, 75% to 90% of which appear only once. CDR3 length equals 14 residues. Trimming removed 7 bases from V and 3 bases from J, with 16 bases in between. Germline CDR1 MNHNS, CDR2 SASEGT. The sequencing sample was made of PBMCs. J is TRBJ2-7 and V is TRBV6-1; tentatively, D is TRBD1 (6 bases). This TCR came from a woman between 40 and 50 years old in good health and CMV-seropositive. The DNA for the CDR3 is TGTGCCAGCACCCCCGGGACAAGTGACTACGAGCAGTACTTC. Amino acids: CASTPGTSDYEQYF.